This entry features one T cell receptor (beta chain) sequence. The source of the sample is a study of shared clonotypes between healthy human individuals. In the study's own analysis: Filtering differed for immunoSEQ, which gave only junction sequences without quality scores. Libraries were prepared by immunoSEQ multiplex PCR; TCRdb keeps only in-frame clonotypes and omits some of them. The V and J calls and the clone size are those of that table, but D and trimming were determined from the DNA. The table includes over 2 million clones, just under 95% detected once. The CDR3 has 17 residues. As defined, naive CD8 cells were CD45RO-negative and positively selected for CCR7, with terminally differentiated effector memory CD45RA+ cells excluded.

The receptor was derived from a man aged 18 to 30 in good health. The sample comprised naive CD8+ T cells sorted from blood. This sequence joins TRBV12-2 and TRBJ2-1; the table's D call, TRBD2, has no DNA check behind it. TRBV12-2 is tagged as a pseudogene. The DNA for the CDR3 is TGTGCAAGTCGCCGGGGACTAGCGGGAGCATCGTCCAATGAGCAGTTCTTC. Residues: CASRRGLAGASSNEQFF.